The clone carrying this T cell receptor (beta chain) occurred a few times. The antigen is unknown. This CDR3 spans 13 amino acids. Trimming took 2 bases from V and 7 from J, leaving 10 bases between them. CDR1 MNHEY and CDR2 SMNVEV come from the germline V gene (reference sequence). Each CDR3 protein is one row after TCRdb ran MiXCR on the 5' RACE reads. Among 55,000 to 80,000 distinct CDR3 sequences listed, over 9.5% were seen once. The sample is drawn from a study of early T cells in non-severe SARS-CoV-2 infection. Study summary: Alpha and beta chains were unpaired, from unsorted whole-blood bulk RNA. Notes on the study in general: In VDJdb matching, anti-spike CD8 responses were favored while private and CD4 specificities went missing.

The input for sequencing was whole blood, taken at baseline. The sequence derives from an adult who was a healthcare worker with PCR-confirmed SARS-CoV-2 infection or an uninfected control (not recorded which). The chain employs TRBV27 and TRBJ2-3; possibly TRBD2 for D (6 bases). The CDR3 DNA reads TGTGCCAGCAGTTTAGGGGGGTGGAATACGCAGTATTTT. Translated: CASSLGGWNTQYF.